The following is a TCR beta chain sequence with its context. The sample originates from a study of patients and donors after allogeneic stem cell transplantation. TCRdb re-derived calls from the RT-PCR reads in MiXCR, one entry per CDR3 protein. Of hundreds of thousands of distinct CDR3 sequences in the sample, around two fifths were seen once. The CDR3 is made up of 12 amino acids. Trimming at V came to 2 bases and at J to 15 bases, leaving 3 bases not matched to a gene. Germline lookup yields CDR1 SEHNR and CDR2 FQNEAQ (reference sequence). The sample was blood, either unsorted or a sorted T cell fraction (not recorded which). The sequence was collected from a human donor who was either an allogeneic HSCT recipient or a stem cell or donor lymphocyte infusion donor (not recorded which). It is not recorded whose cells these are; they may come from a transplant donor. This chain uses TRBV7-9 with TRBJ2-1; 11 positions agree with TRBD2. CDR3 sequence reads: CASSLTSGGPFF. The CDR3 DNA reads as TGTGCCAGCAGCTTAACTAGCGGGGGCCCGTTCTTC.